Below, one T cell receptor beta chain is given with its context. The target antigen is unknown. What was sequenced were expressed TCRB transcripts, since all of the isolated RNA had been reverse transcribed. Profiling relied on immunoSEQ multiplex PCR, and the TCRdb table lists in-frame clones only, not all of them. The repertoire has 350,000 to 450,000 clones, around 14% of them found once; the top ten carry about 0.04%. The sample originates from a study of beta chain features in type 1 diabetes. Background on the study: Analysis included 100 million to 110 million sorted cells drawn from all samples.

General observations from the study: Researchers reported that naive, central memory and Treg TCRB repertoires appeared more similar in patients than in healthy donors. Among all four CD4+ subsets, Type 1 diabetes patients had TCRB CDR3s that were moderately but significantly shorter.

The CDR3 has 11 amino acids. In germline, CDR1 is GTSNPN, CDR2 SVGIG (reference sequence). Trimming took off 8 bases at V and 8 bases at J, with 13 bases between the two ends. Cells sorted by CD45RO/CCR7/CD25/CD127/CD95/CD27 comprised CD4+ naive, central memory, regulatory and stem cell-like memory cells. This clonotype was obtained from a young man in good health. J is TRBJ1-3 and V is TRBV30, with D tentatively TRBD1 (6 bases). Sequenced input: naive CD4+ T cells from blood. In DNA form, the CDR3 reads TGTGCCGGACATAGGGGGGACACCATATATTTT. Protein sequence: CAGHRGDTIYF.